Each of the 24 T cell receptor beta chains below was sequenced from the same sample in a study of blood T cell repertoires in COVID-19. Sequenced by immunoSEQ multiplex PCR; TCRdb stores in-frame clones only, minus some. The sample has around 300,000 clones, 65% to 85% seen once. Sequences were obtained from peripheral blood. These receptors came from a man aged 30 to 45 with active or convalescent COVID-19.

This clone was detected only a few times. The rearrangement uses TRBV5-4 and TRBJ1-3, with a tentative D call TRBD1 (6 bases). V shed 5 bases and J shed 1 base, with 13 bases lying between them. The CDR3 length is 15 residues. Germline-derived CDR1 and CDR2 are SGHNT and YYREEE (reference sequence). The CDR3 DNA follows: TGTGCCAGCAGTAAGGGGGAAACGTCTGGAAACACCATATATTTT. Residues: CASSKGETSGNTIYF.

The chain carries TRBV9 and TRBJ2-3, with D unclear. The CDR3 has 14 amino acids. Trimming removed 4 bases from V and 5 bases from J, with 14 bases in between. Germline values: CDR1 SGDLS, CDR2 YYNGEE. The CDR3 sequence is CASSPTTLEDTQYF. In DNA, the CDR3 is TGTGCCAGCAGCCCCACGACACTTGAAGATACGCAGTATTTT.

The chain employs TRBV6-5 and TRBJ2-7; 11 bases agree with TRBD1. Germline CDR1 reads MNHEY; CDR2 reads SVGAGI. After removal of 7 bases from V and 6 bases from J, the junction contained 8 bases not matched to a gene. The CDR3 is made up of 14 amino acids. CDR3 residues: CASKKGQGAGEQYF. In DNA, the CDR3 is TGTGCCAGCAAGAAAGGACAGGGGGCGGGCGAGCAGTACTTC.

This chain links TRBV6-6 with TRBJ1-2, with 12 bases lining up with TRBD1. Losses at the gene ends were 5 bases for V and 7 bases for J; bases not matched to a gene: 5. CDR3 length: 14 amino acids. Germline CDR1 MNHNY, CDR2 SVGAGI (reference sequence). The CDR3 spells CASSGTGGVSGYTF. Written as DNA, the CDR3 is TGTGCCAGCAGTGGGACAGGGGGCGTCAGTGGCTACACCTTC.

The chain uses TRBV6-1 and TRBJ2-3, with D possibly matching TRBD1 (6 bases). Germline lookup yields CDR1 MNHNS and CDR2 SASEGT. V was trimmed by 2 bases and J by 4 bases, leaving 13 bases between them. The CDR3 contains 15 residues. In DNA, the CDR3 is TGTGCCAGCAGTGAACAGGGGTGGGTGGCAGATACGCAGTATTTT. This codes for CASSEQGWVADTQYF.

This chain connects TRBV6-5 to TRBJ2-3; D is unresolved. V lost 6 bases, J lost 0 bases, and 10 bases lay in between. Germline CDR1 reads MNHEY; CDR2 reads SVGAGI. This CDR3 is 14 amino acids long. The CDR3 bases are TGTGCCAGCAGGGTTTTCGAGAGCACAGATACGCAGTATTTT. This translates into CASRVFESTDTQYF.

The DNA of the CDR3 is TGCGCCAGCAGTGAAGAGCGGGAGTTGAGGGAGCAGTACTTC. It specifies CASSEERELREQYF. V is TRBV10-2 and J is TRBJ2-7; TRBD2 matches at 8 bases. The length of the CDR3 is 14 residues. Germline V gives CDR1 WSHSY, CDR2 SAAADI. V was pared by 3 bases and J by 7 bases, with 8 bases of the junction left unmatched.

CDR3 coding DNA: TGTGCCAGCAGCTTTATTGCAACTAATGAAAAACTGTTTTTT. Translating gives CASSFIATNEKLFF. The chain employs TRBV7-9 and TRBJ1-4, with unresolved D. Germline CDR1 is SEHNR and CDR2 is FQNEAQ (reference sequence). V was shortened by 3 bases and J by 0 bases, with 5 bases between the two germline ends. The CDR3 has 14 residues.

There are a few counts of this clone. The chain is built from TRBV7-9 and TRBJ2-1; 11 bases fit TRBD2. The CDR3 totals 17 residues. Looked up from germline, CDR1 is SEHNR and CDR2 is FQNEAQ (reference sequence). J lost 6 bases, V lost 3 bases, and 10 bases had no gene match. The CDR3 sequence: CASSFGSGGAVGNEQFF. The CDR3, as DNA: TGTGCCAGCAGCTTCGGTAGCGGGGGGGCCGTGGGCAATGAGCAGTTCTTC.

This clone appeared a single time. CDR3 loop: CASTDNRGQETQYF. The CDR3 bases are TGTGCCAGCACCGACAACAGGGGGCAAGAGACCCAGTACTTC. The rearrangement links TRBV21-1 to TRBJ2-5; the D segment call TRBD1 is taken from the table without a DNA check. TRBV21-1 is a pseudogene locus. This CDR3 contains 14 residues.

This sequence joins TRBV27 and TRBJ1-2; D is uncertain. Germline loops: CDR1 MNHEY, CDR2 SMNVEV (reference sequence). Trimming cost V 2 bases and J 0 bases, with 7 bases left between them. The CDR3 extends over 14 amino acids. The CDR3 nucleotides are TGTGCCAGCAGTTTAAACCGAGCTAACTATGGCTACACCTTC. Protein product: CASSLNRANYGYTF.

The chain employs TRBV10-3 and TRBJ1-4; tentatively, D is TRBD1 (5 bases). V lost 3 bases to trimming and J lost 6 bases, with 20 bases between them. The CDR3 covers 17 residues. Germline V gene sequence: CDR1 ENHRY, CDR2 SYGVKD. The CDR3 sequence: CAISETGRLSGDEKLFF. CDR3 DNA: TGTGCCATCAGTGAAACGGGGCGGCTCAGCGGGGATGAAAAACTGTTTTTT.

The rearrangement joins TRBV18 to TRBJ2-3; TRBD1 matches 9 bases. There are 15 residues in the CDR3. J gave up 3 bases and V 3 bases, and 4 bases lay outside the gene matches. Germline V gene sequence: CDR1 KGHSH, CDR2 LQKENI. CDR3 bases: TGTGCCAGCTCACCGGACAGGGGTCGGACAGATACGCAGTATTTT. This sequence encodes CASSPDRGRTDTQYF.

V gene TRBV18 combines with J gene TRBJ2-7, with a tentative D call TRBD1 (6 bases). V lost 0 bases, J lost 5 bases, and 14 bases lay in between. The CDR3 spans 15 residues. The germline gives CDR1 KGHSH, CDR2 LQKENI. CDR3 in DNA: TGTGCCAGCTCACCACCGGTTCAGGGGTTGAACGAGCAGTACTTC. Its protein is CASSPPVQGLNEQYF. Drawing the rest from reference TRBV18 and TRBJ2-7, the complete variable domain is NAGVMQNPRHLVRRRGQEARLRCSPMKGHSHVYWYRQLPEEGLKFMVYLQKENIIDESGMPKERFSAEFPKEGPSILRIQQVVRGDSAAYFCASSPPVQGLNEQYFGPGTRLTVT.

This chain links TRBV19 with TRBJ2-2; TRBD2 is a possible D gene (5 bases). The CDR3 is made up of 16 amino acids. Between the trimmed V and J ends, which lost 1 base and 0 bases, there was a span of 9 bases. The germline CDR1 and CDR2 sequences are LNHDA and SQIVND (reference sequence). The CDR3 is CASSIGEGANTGELFF. CDR3 nucleotides: TGTGCCAGTAGTATAGGAGAGGGAGCGAACACCGGGGAGCTGTTTTTT.

The chain uses TRBV30 and TRBJ1-2; D gene ambiguous. This CDR3 has 12 residues. V lost 0 bases and J lost 8, with 10 bases in between. Per the germline V gene, CDR1 is GTSNPN and CDR2 is SVGIG (reference sequence). CDR3 residues: CAWSVIQLGYTF. CDR3 bases: TGTGCCTGGAGTGTCATCCAATTGGGCTACACCTTC.

This clone was observed a few times. This rearrangement joins TRBV5-4 to TRBJ1-1; D is uncertain. Per germline, CDR1 SGHNT and CDR2 YYREEE (reference sequence). This CDR3 has 12 residues. The germline V and J ends were trimmed by 2 bases and 7 bases, with 9 bases remaining between them. The chain's CDR3 is CASSLGLSEAFF. The CDR3 DNA reads TGTGCCAGCAGCTTAGGACTGAGTGAAGCTTTCTTT. Together with reference TRBV5-4 and TRBJ1-1, the CDR3 gives the full variable domain: ETGVTQSPTHLIKTRGQQVTLRCSSQSGHNTVSWYQQALGQGPQFIFQYYREEENGRGNFPPRFSGLQFPNYSSELNVNALELDDSALYLCASSLGLSEAFFGQGTRLTVV.

The chain carries TRBV6-5 and TRBJ1-5; 11 nucleotides agree with TRBD1. CDR1 and CDR2 (germline): MNHEY, SVGAGI. The CDR3 sequence is 15 residues long. Trimming took 6 bases from V and 6 from J; bases not matched to a gene: 7. The CDR3 region has the DNA TGTGCCAGCAGACTCGGACAGGGGGCCGGTCAGCCCCAGCATTTT. This translates into CASRLGQGAGQPQHF.

The chain carries TRBV7-2 and TRBJ1-4; 10 nucleotides match TRBD1. CDR3 length: 15 amino acids. The germline V gene has CDR1 SGHTA and CDR2 FQGNSA. Trimming removed 5 bases from V and 8 bases from J; junction bases left unmatched: 8. CDR3 sequence: CASSPRQGAGEKLFF. The CDR3, as DNA: TGTGCCAGCAGCCCGCGACAGGGGGCGGGCGAAAAACTGTTTTTT.

A few counts support this clone. This chain links TRBV6-5 with TRBJ2-1; D remains ambiguous. Germline V gives CDR1 MNHEY, CDR2 SVGAGI. The V gene lost 4 bases and the J gene lost 0 bases, with 4 bases spanning the gap. The CDR3 runs to 13 residues. The CDR3 sequence is CASSSYSYNEQFF. As DNA, the CDR3 is TGTGCCAGCAGTTCTTACTCCTACAATGAGCAGTTCTTC.

V and J are TRBV2 and TRBJ1-1; D is ambiguous. There are 13 residues in the CDR3. V lost 2 bases and J 8 bases, leaving 12 bases between the germline ends. Germline values: CDR1 SNHLY, CDR2 FYNNEI. The CDR3 DNA reads as TGTGCCAGCAGTGAATCTGGTTGGGCGGAAGCTTTCTTT. It translates to CASSESGWAEAFF.

J is TRBJ2-5 and V is TRBV5-6, with 8 bases aligning to TRBD2. This CDR3 has 14 amino acids. The V gene's germline CDR1 is SGHDT and CDR2 YYEEEE. Trimming cost V 5 bases and J 5 bases; bases outside gene matches: 8. CDR3 residues: CASREAGASETQYF. The DNA of the CDR3 is TGTGCCAGCAGGGAAGCGGGAGCCTCGGAGACCCAGTACTTC.

The chain joins TRBV4-1 to TRBJ1-4; unclear D gene. V dropped 4 bases and J dropped 8 bases, with 11 bases sitting between them. CDR1 is MGHRA and CDR2 is YSYEKL in the germline V gene. The CDR3 is 13 residues long. CDR3 amino acids: CASSPQPGEKLFF. The CDR3, as DNA: TGCGCCAGCAGCCCCCAACCCGGGGAAAAACTGTTTTTT.

The rearrangement uses TRBV23-1 and TRBJ1-4; 8 nucleotides match TRBD1. TRBV23-1 is given ORF status, its function remaining uncertain. The CDR3 extends over 16 amino acids. J gave up 2 bases and V 4 bases, and 6 bases lay outside the gene matches. The DNA for the CDR3 is TGCGCCAGCAGTCTCCCCTCAGGGGGCACTAATGAAAAACTGTTTTTT. It codes for CASSLPSGGTNEKLFF.